The sequence of this TCR beta chain was determined in a study of blood T cell repertoires in COVID-19. Study background: The samples span acute and convalescent COVID-19 from the United States, Italy and Spain.

This clone was counted once. Assay used: immunoSEQ multiplex PCR; TCRdb lists only in-frame clones, some missing. The sample yields 65,000 to 95,000 clones, more than 85% seen once. This CDR3 is built from 13 residues. Trimming removed 4 bases from V and 7 bases from J, with 10 bases in between. CDR1 LNHDA and CDR2 SQIVND come from the germline V gene (reference sequence). This chain joins TRBV19 and TRBJ2-2, with D perhaps matching TRBD1 (6 bases). The origin of this receptor is a man aged 45 to 65 with COVID-19, enrolled during active disease. Sequencing input: peripheral blood. For the CDR3, the DNA is TGTGCCAGTAGTAGCAGGGGCGTCGGGGAGCTGTTTTTT. This encodes CASSSRGVGELFF.